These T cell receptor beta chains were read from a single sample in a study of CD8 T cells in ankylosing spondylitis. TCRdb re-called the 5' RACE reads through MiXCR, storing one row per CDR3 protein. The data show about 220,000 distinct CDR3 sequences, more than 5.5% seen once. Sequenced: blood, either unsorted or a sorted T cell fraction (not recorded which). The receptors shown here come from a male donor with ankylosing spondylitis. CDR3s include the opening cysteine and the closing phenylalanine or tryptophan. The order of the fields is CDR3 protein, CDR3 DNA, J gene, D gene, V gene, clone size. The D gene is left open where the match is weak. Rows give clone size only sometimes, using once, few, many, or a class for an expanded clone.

CASLGLTTGELFF TGTGCCAGCTTGGGACTGACCACCGGGGAGCTGTTTTTT TRBJ2-2 NA TRBV25-1 many
CASSFSGIEKLFF TGTGCCAGCAGCTTCTCAGGAATTGAAAAACTGTTTTTT TRBJ1-4 NA TRBV13 NA
CSARDLHREGEKLFF TGCAGTGCTAGAGATCTACACAGGGAGGGAGAAAAACTGTTTTTT TRBJ1-4 NA TRBV20-1 many
CASSYSGLLGDEQFF TGTGCCAGCAGTTACTCGGGACTCTTAGGGGATGAGCAGTTCTTC TRBJ2-1 NA TRBV6-5 many
CAWGTGASYNEQFF TGTGCCTGGGGGACAGGGGCATCCTACAATGAGCAGTTCTTC TRBJ2-1 TRBD1 TRBV30 few
CASSWTGGSGETQYF TGTGCCAGCAGTTGGACAGGGGGGTCGGGAGAGACCCAGTACTTC TRBJ2-5 TRBD1 TRBV28 NA
CSANRLGVRGNEQFF TGCAGTGCTAACCGACTAGGAGTACGGGGCAATGAGCAGTTCTTC TRBJ2-1 NA TRBV20-1 NA
CASSLEGRSNYGYTF TGTGCCAGCAGCTTAGAGGGAAGGTCTAACTATGGCTACACCTTC TRBJ1-2 NA TRBV7-8 few
CASSLDPGDTQYF TGTGCCAGCAGCTTAGATCCGGGGGATACGCAGTATTTT TRBJ2-3 NA TRBV11-2 few
CASSVTARRDYGYTF TGTGCCAGCAGCGTAACCGCCAGACGGGACTATGGCTACACCTTC TRBJ1-2 NA TRBV9 NA
CASRGVMNTEAFF TGTGCCAGCAGGGGGGTCATGAACACTGAAGCTTTCTTT TRBJ1-1 NA TRBV2 many
CASSQERGPHEQYF TGCGCCAGCAGCCAAGAGCGGGGCCCTCACGAGCAGTACTTC TRBJ2-7 NA TRBV4-3 few
CASSWAGDSSDDQPQHF TGTGCCAGCAGTTGGGCAGGGGATTCTTCGGACGATCAGCCCCAGCATTTT TRBJ1-5 NA TRBV12-3/TRBV12-4 many
CASSSLTSGGQETQYF TGCGCCAGCAGCTCACTGACTAGCGGGGGACAAGAGACCCAGTACTTC TRBJ2-5 TRBD2 TRBV5-1 many
CASSISLAGGPYNEQFF TGTGCCAGCAGTATTTCCCTAGCGGGAGGGCCGTATAATGAGCAGTTCTTC TRBJ2-1 TRBD2 TRBV6-2/TRBV6-3 NA
CASSLLQNQETQYF TGTGCCAGCAGCTTGTTACAGAACCAAGAGACCCAGTACTTC TRBJ2-5 NA TRBV5-6 NA
CASSQDLAYNEQFF TGTGCCAGCAGCCAAGATCTGGCCTACAATGAGCAGTTCTTC TRBJ2-1 NA TRBV4-2 few
CASSQGGRGTYEQYF TGTGCCAGCAGCCAAGGGGGCAGGGGCACCTACGAGCAGTACTTC TRBJ2-7 NA TRBV4-2 NA
CATSRIPLHSGANVLTF TGTGCCACCAGCAGAATCCCTCTACATTCTGGGGCCAACGTCCTGACTTTC TRBJ2-6 NA TRBV15 many
CASSPLGSRQETQYF TGTGCCAGCAGCCCACTAGGCTCCCGTCAAGAGACCCAGTACTTC TRBJ2-5 NA TRBV9 many
CASSDPRDRAYSTNEKLFF TGTGCCAGCAGCGACCCCCGGGACAGGGCCTATTCAACTAATGAAAAACTGTTTTTT TRBJ1-4 TRBD1 TRBV25-1 many
CASSTPEQGGEQFF TGTGCCAGCAGCACACCGGAACAGGGGGGAGAGCAGTTCTTC TRBJ2-1 TRBD1 TRBV9 NA
CASSYEAGLTGELFF TGTGCCAGCAGTTACGAGGCAGGGCTCACCGGGGAGCTGTTTTTT TRBJ2-2 NA TRBV6-5 many
CASSAQYLTYEQYF TGTGCCAGCAGCGCACAGTACCTGACCTACGAGCAGTACTTC TRBJ2-7 NA TRBV7-9 many
CASNLRWGAPTEAFF TGTGCCAGCAACCTAAGATGGGGGGCCCCCACTGAAGCTTTCTTT TRBJ1-1 NA TRBV27 many
CASSPRLAGKTYNEQFF TGTGCCAGCAGCCCCCGACTAGCGGGGAAAACCTACAATGAGCAGTTCTTC TRBJ2-1 TRBD2 TRBV7-8 few
CASSRAESYNEQFF TGTGCCAGCAGTCGGGCGGAGTCCTACAATGAGCAGTTCTTC TRBJ2-1 NA TRBV27 many
CASSLVQGPYEQYF TGTGCCAGCAGCTTAGTCCAGGGACCCTACGAGCAGTACTTC TRBJ2-7 NA TRBV13 many
CASSQTSGFGNTIYF TGCGCCAGCAGCCAAACTTCAGGGTTTGGAAACACCATATATTTT TRBJ1-3 NA TRBV4-1 many
CASRNSPLHF TGTGCCAGCAGAAATTCACCCCTCCACTTT TRBJ1-6 NA TRBV21-1 many
CATPGVRGGYTF TGTGCCACCCCCGGTGTTCGAGGCGGCTACACCTTC TRBJ1-2 NA TRBV7-8 many
CASSQEGRTQYGYTF TGTGCCAGCAGCCAAGAAGGCAGGACGCAGTATGGCTACACCTTC TRBJ1-2 NA TRBV14 NA
CATSRVRGWQPQHF TGTGCCACCAGCAGAGTAAGGGGGTGGCAGCCCCAGCATTTT TRBJ1-5 NA TRBV15 many